A selection of T cell receptor beta chains follows, all from one sample in a study of shared clonotypes between healthy human individuals. The method was immunoSEQ multiplex PCR; TCRdb's version includes in-frame clones alone and lacks a portion of them. The repertoire holds some 2,500,000 clones, with around 90% as singletons. The sequenced sample consisted of naive CD4+ T cells from PBMCs. The origin of the receptors is a man aged 18 to 35 in good health. Some clones in this sample may be carry-over from other donors' samples. Both conserved end residues are part of each CDR3. The order of the fields is J gene, D gene, clone size, V gene, CDR3 protein, CDR3 DNA. D genes are given only for firm matches. Clone size is stated in some rows and not others, as once, few, many or a class when expanded.

TRBJ1-2 | - | few | TRBV7-9 | CASSSENYGYTF | TGTGCCAGCAGCTCGGAGAACTATGGCTACACCTTC
TRBJ2-5 | - | - | TRBV5-1 | CASSGGPGETQYF | TGCGCCAGCAGTGGGGGGCCAGGGGAGACCCAGTACTTC
TRBJ2-5 | - | - | TRBV10-1 | CASSAGTQGTQYF | TGCGCCAGCAGTGCCGGGACACAAGGGACCCAGTACTTC
TRBJ2-3 | TRBD2 | - | TRBV29-1 | CSVPLAGVGDTQYF | TGCAGCGTACCACTAGCGGGAGTAGGAGATACGCAGTATTTT
TRBJ1-5 | - | - | TRBV28 | CASRLDPSNQPQHF | TGTGCCAGCCGTCTGGACCCTAGCAATCAGCCCCAGCATTTT
TRBJ2-3 | TRBD1 | - | TRBV5-1 | CASSLEVWGQGRHTQYF | TGCGCCAGCAGCTTGGAAGTTTGGGGACAGGGGCGGCATACGCAGTATTTT
TRBJ1-6 | TRBD1 | - | TRBV29-1 | CSVAPTGDSPLHF | TGCAGCGTGGCCCCTACAGGGGACTCACCCCTCCACTTT
TRBJ2-7 | TRBD2 | - | TRBV5-1 | CASSPTKGLVYEQYF | TGCGCCAGCAGCCCGACTAAGGGACTAGTCTACGAGCAGTACTTC
TRBJ2-7 | - | - | TRBV7-9 | CASSRGLIYEQYF | TGTGCCAGCAGCCGCGGACTAATATACGAGCAGTACTTC
TRBJ2-3 | - | - | TRBV2 | CASRRGTPTDTQYF | TGTGCCAGCAGGAGGGGAACACCCACAGATACGCAGTATTTT
TRBJ2-1 | - | - | TRBV2 | CASTQGSDEQFF | TGTGCCAGCACGCAGGGTAGCGATGAGCAGTTCTTC
TRBJ2-7 | - | - | TRBV7-6 | CASSPQIEYEQYF | TGTGCCAGCAGCCCCCAAATTGAGTACGAGCAGTACTTC